This TCR beta chain was recovered during a study of blood T cell repertoires in COVID-19. Study at large: Acute-phase and convalescent COVID-19 samples originated in the United States, Italy and Spain.

Individuals in the exposed group had encountered a COVID-19 case within 2 weeks preceding study entry. The CDR3 length is 16 residues. CDR1 and CDR2 (germline): LGHNA, YSLEER. Trimming took 0 bases from V and 5 from J; bases not matched to a gene: 7. Libraries were prepared by immunoSEQ multiplex PCR; TCRdb keeps only in-frame clonotypes and omits some of them. The repertoire holds about 140,000 clones, 84% seen once, with approximately 1.6% in the top ten. The gene calls are TRBV4-3 and TRBJ2-5, with TRBD1 identical over 9 bases. The clonotype was recovered from a woman between 18 and 29 years old who had been exposed to COVID-19. Sequenced input: PBMCs or T cells enriched from blood (not recorded which). The CDR3 reads CASSQDLQDRGETQYF. CDR3 bases: TGCGCCAGCAGCCAAGATCTCCAGGACAGGGGTGAGACCCAGTACTTC.